A selection of T cell receptor beta chains follows, all from one sample in a study of control samples from healthy donors and cancer patients. Libraries were prepared by immunoSEQ multiplex PCR; TCRdb keeps only in-frame clonotypes and omits some of them. The data contain roughly 120,000 clones, roughly nine tenths of them singletons. Sequencing input: blood. The source of these receptors is a woman aged 18-29 years in good health. Both conserved end residues are trimmed from each CDR3. Fields, in order: V gene, J gene, CDR3 protein.

v_gene: TRBV7-9; j_gene: TRBJ1-1; CDR3aa: ASIGVGVGMNTEAF
v_gene: TRBV6-5; j_gene: TRBJ2-3; CDR3aa: ASPSGDTQY
v_gene: TRBV7-9; j_gene: TRBJ1-1; CDR3aa: ASSLDRWNTEAF
v_gene: TRBV12-3/TRBV12-4; j_gene: TRBJ2-5; CDR3aa: ASSFRGSQY
v_gene: TRBV13; j_gene: TRBJ2-5; CDR3aa: ASSPQGAQETQY
v_gene: TRBV6-6; j_gene: TRBJ2-7; CDR3aa: ASSSLTGITYEQY
v_gene: TRBV6-5; j_gene: TRBJ2-1; CDR3aa: ASTDPPYNEQF
v_gene: TRBV7-2; j_gene: TRBJ1-5; CDR3aa: ASSWKADQPQH
v_gene: TRBV10-3; j_gene: TRBJ1-1; CDR3aa: AISDGTGPVAAF
v_gene: TRBV9; j_gene: TRBJ2-5; CDR3aa: ASSVGGGSMVTQY
v_gene: TRBV6-8; j_gene: TRBJ1-6; CDR3aa: ARSCSYNSPLH
v_gene: TRBV18; j_gene: TRBJ1-3; CDR3aa: ASSPQDSGNTIY
v_gene: TRBV6-2/TRBV6-3; j_gene: TRBJ2-7; CDR3aa: ASSFTEGSGVQY
v_gene: TRBV24-1; j_gene: TRBJ2-2; CDR3aa: ATSDPQNTGELF
v_gene: TRBV20-1; j_gene: TRBJ1-1; CDR3aa: SAGLNTEAF
v_gene: TRBV6-6; j_gene: TRBJ1-1; CDR3aa: ASSYSRGRTEAF
v_gene: TRBV5-1; j_gene: TRBJ2-3; CDR3aa: ASSTKVGVGSSDTQY
v_gene: TRBV5-4; j_gene: TRBJ2-7; CDR3aa: ASSRRQGANDEQY
v_gene: TRBV9; j_gene: TRBJ1-2; CDR3aa: ASSPLSSQGAAAGYT
v_gene: TRBV19; j_gene: TRBJ1-2; CDR3aa: ASSSRQGDSSFYGYT
v_gene: TRBV4-2; j_gene: TRBJ2-3; CDR3aa: ASSQGDTDTQY
v_gene: TRBV3-1/TRBV3-2; j_gene: TRBJ2-4; CDR3aa: ASSRTLLGAKNIQY
v_gene: TRBV18; j_gene: TRBJ2-3; CDR3aa: ASSPRPRGGSTDTQY
v_gene: TRBV3-1/TRBV3-2; j_gene: TRBJ2-3; CDR3aa: ASSQVGRSTDTQY
v_gene: TRBV6-1; j_gene: TRBJ1-1; CDR3aa: ASSEGLTMNTEAF
v_gene: TRBV24-1; j_gene: TRBJ2-5; CDR3aa: ATSGTDYQETQY
v_gene: TRBV7-2; j_gene: TRBJ2-2; CDR3aa: ASSLRQGASSTGELF
v_gene: TRBV24-1; j_gene: TRBJ2-3; CDR3aa: ATSDPGTGTDTQY
v_gene: TRBV28; j_gene: TRBJ1-2; CDR3aa: ASSLDRDSYGYT
v_gene: TRBV5-4; j_gene: TRBJ2-7; CDR3aa: ASSLLLAGRSYEQY
v_gene: TRBV3-1/TRBV3-2; j_gene: TRBJ2-7; CDR3aa: ASSQEAVGSFYEQY
v_gene: TRBV7-3; j_gene: TRBJ2-2; CDR3aa: ASSLTLANTGELF
v_gene: TRBV7-2; j_gene: TRBJ1-3; CDR3aa: ASSFSGLSSGNTIY
v_gene: TRBV5-1; j_gene: TRBJ2-5; CDR3aa: ASSPQLAGAETQY
v_gene: TRBV7-6; j_gene: TRBJ2-7; CDR3aa: ASSLEEANYEQY
v_gene: TRBV27; j_gene: TRBJ1-6; CDR3aa: ASSRGGGGVSPPLH
v_gene: TRBV21-1; j_gene: TRBJ2-7; CDR3aa: ASSRDEQY
v_gene: TRBV5-3; j_gene: TRBJ1-2; CDR3aa: ARSWAGTESNYGYT
v_gene: TRBV30; j_gene: TRBJ2-3; CDR3aa: AWSWRGRGTQY
v_gene: TRBV5-1; j_gene: TRBJ1-2; CDR3aa: ASSLGGGNDGYT
v_gene: TRBV7-9; j_gene: TRBJ2-3; CDR3aa: ASSPGGLGGPLDTQY
v_gene: TRBV4-2; j_gene: TRBJ2-3; CDR3aa: ASSQAFTDTQY
v_gene: TRBV7-9; j_gene: TRBJ1-2; CDR3aa: ASSWDGLYGYT
v_gene: TRBV5-4; j_gene: TRBJ2-7; CDR3aa: ASSPPGTGRYEQY
v_gene: TRBV12-5; j_gene: TRBJ1-1; CDR3aa: ASGFAIRDNLSPHEAF
v_gene: TRBV9; j_gene: TRBJ2-5; CDR3aa: ASSPGQGGTQY
v_gene: TRBV27; j_gene: TRBJ2-1; CDR3aa: ATSDSSYNEQF
v_gene: TRBV19; j_gene: TRBJ2-1; CDR3aa: ASSIGAAEQF
v_gene: TRBV21-1; j_gene: TRBJ1-5; CDR3aa: ASSTGVQEVYSNQPQH
v_gene: TRBV7-6; j_gene: TRBJ2-2; CDR3aa: ASSSRTGQNTGELF
v_gene: TRBV29-1; j_gene: TRBJ1-2; CDR3aa: SVPGQDLPDNYGYT
v_gene: TRBV4-2; j_gene: TRBJ2-7; CDR3aa: ASSQEYSGTGVPSYEQY
v_gene: TRBV28; j_gene: TRBJ1-4; CDR3aa: ASQIMGEGNEKLF
v_gene: TRBV7-3; j_gene: TRBJ1-1; CDR3aa: ASSLSPENTEAF
v_gene: TRBV7-3; j_gene: TRBJ2-1; CDR3aa: ASSASGADNEQF
v_gene: TRBV4-2; j_gene: TRBJ2-2; CDR3aa: ASSLLTSGGAGELF
v_gene: TRBV20-1; j_gene: TRBJ1-1; CDR3aa: SALGDTEAF